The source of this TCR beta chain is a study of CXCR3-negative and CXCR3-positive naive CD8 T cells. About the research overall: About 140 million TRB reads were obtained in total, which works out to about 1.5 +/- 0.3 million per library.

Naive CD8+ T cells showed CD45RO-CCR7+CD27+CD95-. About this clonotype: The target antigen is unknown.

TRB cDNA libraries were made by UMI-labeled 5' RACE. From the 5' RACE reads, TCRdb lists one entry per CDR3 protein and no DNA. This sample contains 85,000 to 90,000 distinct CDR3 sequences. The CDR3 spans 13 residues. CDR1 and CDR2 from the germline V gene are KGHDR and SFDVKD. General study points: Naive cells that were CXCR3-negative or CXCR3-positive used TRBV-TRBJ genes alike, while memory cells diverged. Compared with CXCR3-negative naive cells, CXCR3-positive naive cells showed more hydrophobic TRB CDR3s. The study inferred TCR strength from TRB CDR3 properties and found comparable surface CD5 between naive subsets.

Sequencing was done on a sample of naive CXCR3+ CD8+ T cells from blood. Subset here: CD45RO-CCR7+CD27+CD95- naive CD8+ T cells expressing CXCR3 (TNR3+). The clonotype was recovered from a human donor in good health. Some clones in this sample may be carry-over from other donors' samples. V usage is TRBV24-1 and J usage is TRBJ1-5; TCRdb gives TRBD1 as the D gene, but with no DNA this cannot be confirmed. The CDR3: CATTQGAGQPQHF.